Below are 15 T cell receptor beta chains sequenced from a single sample in a study of breast tumors, draining lymph nodes, adjacent tissues. The lymph nodes were axillary draining lymph nodes from breast cancer patients. TCRdb used MiXCR to reprocess the multiplex PCR reads, holding one entry per CDR3 protein. The table records approximately 280,000 distinct CDR3 sequences, 30% to 35% of them present only once. Sequences were obtained from axillary lymph node tissue. These receptors all come from a female donor with breast cancer. Some clones in this sample may be carry-over from other donors' samples.

There are many counts of this clonotype. The chain joins TRBV7-3 to TRBJ2-3; the match to TRBD2 covers 7 bases. Per the germline V gene, CDR1 is SGHTA and CDR2 is FQGTGA. CDR3 size: 14 residues. The J segment lost 5 bases and the V segment lost 8 bases, leaving 10 bases of the junction unmatched. In DNA, the CDR3 is TGTGCCAGCCCCTTGGGGAGGGCTGGAGATACGCAGTATTTT. The encoded protein is CASPLGRAGDTQYF.

Regarding this clonotype: The germline gene is not matched at one end of the junction; a read error may be the cause. This chain connects TRBV10-2 to TRBJ2-1, with 11 bases matching TRBD2. Germline loops: CDR1 WSHSY, CDR2 SAAADI. CDR3 length equals 16 residues. The CDR3: CASSALLAGDYNEQFF. The CDR3 DNA sequence: TGTGCCAGCTCCGCATTACTAGCGGGAGACTACAATGAGCAGTTCTTC.

This clonotype came up many times. This rearrangement joins TRBV7-9 to TRBJ1-6; D is perhaps TRBD1 (5 bases). CDR1 and CDR2 from the germline V gene are SEHNR and FQNEAQ (reference sequence). With 2 bases removed from V and 7 bases from J, the gap between germline ends came to 12 bases. The CDR3 contains 15 residues. The CDR3: CASSLNRKGNSPLHF. The DNA for the CDR3 is TGTGCCAGCAGCTTAAACAGGAAAGGGAATTCACCCCTCCACTTT.

This clonotype was seen repeatedly, ten times or more. The chain employs TRBV9 and TRBJ2-6, with TRBD1 matching 10 bases. Trimming cost V 1 base and J 0 bases; bases outside gene matches: 7. This CDR3 is 19 amino acids long. CDR1 and CDR2 from the germline V gene are SGDLS and YYNGEE. The CDR3, as DNA: TGTGCCAGCAGCGTACCCCGGGGACAGGGGACCTCTGGGGCCAACGTCCTGACTTTC. This encodes CASSVPRGQGTSGANVLTF.

This clonotype was seen repeatedly, ten times or more. The chain joins TRBV12-3 or TRBV12-4 to TRBJ2-2; TRBD1 agrees at 8 bases. The CDR3 contains 16 residues. Trimming at V came to 4 bases and at J to 4 bases, leaving 8 bases not matched to a gene. CDR3 protein: CASSSRDRWGTGELFF. CDR3 DNA sequence: TGTGCCAGCAGTTCTAGGGACAGGTGGGGCACCGGGGAGCTGTTTTTT.

This clonotype was seen repeatedly, ten times or more. The chain joins TRBV6-6 to TRBJ2-1; D is unclear. V lost 8 bases and J 1 base, leaving 3 bases between the germline ends. The CDR3 runs to 11 residues. CDR1 is MNHNY and CDR2 is SVGAGI in the germline V gene (reference sequence). The chain's CDR3 is CASHSYNEQFF. The CDR3 nucleotides read TGTGCCAGCCATTCCTACAATGAGCAGTTCTTC.

This clonotype was seen repeatedly, ten times or more. The chain couples TRBV9 to TRBJ2-2; 7 positions match TRBD2. CDR3 length equals 15 residues. The junction had 4 bases not matched to a gene; V was cut back by 0 bases and J by 5 bases. CDR1 and CDR2 from the germline V gene are SGDLS and YYNGEE. The CDR3 sequence: CASSVEAGITGELFF. In DNA, the CDR3 is TGTGCCAGCAGCGTAGAAGCGGGAATTACCGGGGAGCTGTTTTTT.

This clonotype was counted ten times or more. V usage is TRBV4-1 and J usage is TRBJ2-3; 15 bases align to TRBD2. This CDR3 spans 17 amino acids. Unmatched junction bases numbered 3, after V lost 0 bases and J lost 5 bases. Germline V gene lookup returns CDR1 MGHRA and CDR2 YSYEKL. CDR3 sequence reads: CASSQDRTSGRGDTQYF. CDR3 DNA: TGCGCCAGCAGCCAAGATCGGACTAGCGGGAGGGGAGATACGCAGTATTTT.

About this clonotype: Given a much more abundant clone one base away, this may be a read error. The chain employs TRBV5-1 and TRBJ2-1; D remains ambiguous. CDR1 and CDR2 from the germline V gene are SGHRS and YFSETQ. The CDR3 extends over 17 amino acids. The DNA for the CDR3 is TGCGCCAGCAGCTTGCTCCCCGGGCCCAGCTCCTACAATGAGCAGTCCTTC. Its translation is CASSLLPGPSSYNEQSF.

This clonotype was recorded many times. The chain uses TRBV11-2 and TRBJ2-1, with D perhaps TRBD2 (5 bases). The germline V gene has CDR1 SGHAT and CDR2 FQNNGV. This CDR3 is 14 amino acids long. Trimming cost V 5 bases and J 4 bases, with 12 bases left between them. The CDR3 spells CASSPGKEYNEQFF. Written as DNA, the CDR3 is TGTGCCAGCAGCCCCGGGAAGGAATACAATGAGCAGTTCTTC.

The gene calls are TRBV28 and TRBJ2-7, with D unclear. CDR3 length: 13 amino acids. Between the trimmed V and J ends, which lost 5 bases and 3 bases, there was a span of 11 bases. The germline gives CDR1 MDHEN, CDR2 SYDVKM. The CDR3 here is CASSPRHLYEQYF. As DNA, the CDR3 is TGTGCCAGCAGTCCCCGACACCTCTACGAGCAGTACTTC.

With respect to this clonotype: A read error is possible here, since a much larger clone lies one base away. This chain connects TRBV20-1 to TRBJ2-7; D is possibly TRBD2 (5 bases). Germline V CDR1 and CDR2: DFQATT, SNEGSKA (reference sequence). The CDR3 runs to 16 residues. The DNA for the CDR3 is TGCAGTGCTAGAGATCCGGCCTGGACCGAGGGCTACGGGCAGTACTTC. Protein product: CSARDPAWTEGYGQYF.

This clonotype was detected many times. The CDR3 is CASSLERQFYEQYF. The CDR3 nucleotides read TGTGCCAGCAGCTTAGAGCGGCAGTTCTACGAGCAGTACTTC. This sequence joins TRBV7-6 and TRBJ2-7, with D possibly being TRBD2 (5 bases). Germline CDR1 and CDR2: SGHVS and FNYEAQ. V was cut by 1 base and J by 3 bases, with 10 bases left in between. The CDR3 totals 14 residues.

This clonotype appeared many times. This chain connects TRBV29-1 to TRBJ1-2, with 9 bases fitting TRBD1. J was trimmed by 8 bases and V by 7 bases; bases with no gene match: 11. This CDR3 comprises 13 residues. Per germline, CDR1 SQVTM and CDR2 ANQGSEA. The CDR3 loop reads CSASIQGARGYTF. The DNA of the CDR3 is TGCAGCGCGTCTATACAGGGGGCGCGGGGCTACACCTTC.

This clonotype was counted at least ten times. The V gene is TRBV6-2 or TRBV6-3, the J gene TRBJ2-3; D gene unclear. The V end lost 9 bases, the J end lost 2 bases, and 6 bases lay between the germline ends. From germline, CDR1 is MNHEY and CDR2 SVGEGT. The CDR3 covers 11 residues. CDR3 protein: CASTNTDTQYF. The CDR3 coding sequence is TGTGCCAGTACCAACACAGATACGCAGTATTTT.